Following are 13 T cell receptor beta chains from one sample sequenced in a study of T-cell memory formation after mild COVID-19 (dated by TCRdb to the early 2020s). Libraries were constructed by 5' RACE. Sequenced using an Illumina NovaSeq 6000. Using fastp at Q25 and MiXCR, TCRdb reprocessed the public reads and kept productive beta chains. For every CDR3 protein sequence, its rows merge into one entry that carries the most common genes and DNA. Here the sample has a few hundred thousand distinct CDR3 sequences; approximately 24% occur a single time. Of the sample, around 9.5% falls within the top ten clones. Sequencing was done on a sample of PBMCs or a T cell subset sorted from them (not recorded which). The receptors come from an adult woman who had mild COVID-19 (a few samples of this study predate the infection). The sample titles of this study are shuffled in the database, so cell type and time point are left out; the donor was told from shared clones.

This clonotype came up a few times. The chain carries TRBV4-2 and TRBJ2-1; no reliable D call. The CDR3 extends over 14 amino acids. Deletions cut 1 base from V and 6 bases from J, with 10 bases between. Germline CDR1 reads LGHNA; CDR2 reads YNFKEQ. The CDR3 region is CASSQVPSGNEQFF. The CDR3 coding sequence is TGTGCCAGCAGCCAAGTTCCGTCGGGCAATGAGCAGTTCTTC.

The genes are TRBV5-5 and TRBJ2-7; 9 bases agree with TRBD1. Germline V CDR1 and CDR2: SGHKS, YYEKEE (reference sequence). The CDR3 is 14 residues long. The trim removed 4 bases at V and 3 bases at J, leaving 5 bases unmatched. The CDR3 here is CASSTRDRVYEQYF. The CDR3 DNA reads TGTGCCAGCAGCACCCGGGACAGGGTCTACGAGCAGTACTTC.

The rearrangement uses TRBV6-2 or TRBV6-3 and TRBJ2-3; 10 bases match TRBD2. Germline-derived CDR1 and CDR2 are MNHEY and SVGEGT. The CDR3 totals 17 residues. The ends lost 2 bases at V and 1 base at J; junction bases unmatched: 6. The CDR3: CASSYPSGRARTDTQYF. The CDR3 nucleotides read TGTGCCAGCAGTTACCCAAGCGGGAGGGCCCGCACAGATACGCAGTATTTT.

This sequence joins TRBV12-5 and TRBJ2-7; 7 bases are a match to TRBD1. The junction had 7 bases not matched to a gene; V was cut back by 6 bases and J by 2 bases. Germline V CDR1 and CDR2: LGHNT, FRNRAP. The CDR3 runs 14 residues. In DNA form, the CDR3 reads TGTGCTAGTGGACCGACAGGGTTACCCTACGAGCAGTACTTC. Translation gives CASGPTGLPYEQYF. Drawing the rest from reference TRBV12-5 and TRBJ2-7, the complete variable domain is DARVTQTPRHKVTEMGQEVTMRCQPILGHNTVFWYRQTMMQGLELLAYFRNRAPLDDSGMPKDRFSAEMPDATLATLKIQPSEPRDSAVYFCASGPTGLPYEQYFGPGTRLTVT.

The chain combines TRBV3-1 with TRBJ1-2, with D unclear. The CDR3 extends over 12 amino acids. Trimming took off 5 bases at V and 2 bases at J, with 6 bases between the two ends. The germline CDR1 and CDR2 sequences are LGHDT and YNNKEL (reference sequence). The CDR3, as DNA: TGTGCCAGCAGCGCCCGCAACTATGGCTACACCTTC. As protein: CASSARNYGYTF.

This clonotype showed up just a few times. V usage is TRBV5-4 and J usage is TRBJ2-6; D not certain. Germline assignment: CDR1 SGHNT and CDR2 YYREEE (reference sequence). CDR3 size: 17 residues. V was cut by 0 bases and J by 0 bases, with 10 bases left in between. CDR3 nucleotide sequence: TGTGCCAGCAGCTTGGCCGGCCGCCGCTCTGGGGCCAACGTCCTGACTTTC. Its translation: CASSLAGRRSGANVLTF.

The chain employs TRBV5-1 and TRBJ2-2; D is undetermined. V was clipped by 4 bases and J by 5 bases, with 9 bases between them. Germline V gene sequence: CDR1 SGHRS, CDR2 YFSETQ. The CDR3 runs to 13 residues. CDR3 nucleotides: TGCGCCAGCAGCACGGTTACTACCGGGGAGCTGTTTTTT. It translates to CASSTVTTGELFF.

V and J are TRBV7-2 and TRBJ2-1, with D possibly matching TRBD2 (5 bases). From germline, CDR1 is SGHTA and CDR2 FQGNSA. Deletions cut 1 base from V and 4 bases from J, with 11 bases between. There are 15 residues in the CDR3. CDR3 sequence: CASSLVGSGYNEQFF. The CDR3 bases are TGTGCCAGCAGCTTAGTTGGAAGCGGTTACAATGAGCAGTTCTTC.

This clonotype has a handful of counts. CDR3 in amino acids: CATSDGTGYGYTF. In DNA form, the CDR3 reads TGTGCCACCAGTGATGGGACAGGCTATGGCTACACCTTC. The chain carries TRBV24-1 and TRBJ1-2; 8 bases fit TRBD1. The germline gives CDR1 KGHDR, CDR2 SFDVKD. This CDR3 spans 13 amino acids. With V trimmed by 3 bases and J by 4 bases, 0 bases remained unmatched.

This clonotype was counted many times. The V gene is TRBV7-6, the J gene TRBJ1-1; D call uncertain. Germline values: CDR1 SGHVS, CDR2 FNYEAQ. Trimming shortened V by 1 base and J by 4 bases, and 22 bases separated the two germline ends. CDR3 size: 18 residues. The CDR3 sequence is CASSLEFVGAPVGTEAFF. As DNA, the CDR3 is TGTGCCAGCAGCTTAGAGTTTGTTGGCGCCCCCGTCGGCACTGAAGCTTTCTTT.

This clonotype was counted between two and nine times. The rearrangement joins TRBV5-1 to TRBJ1-1; D may be TRBD1 (6 bases). With 2 bases removed from V and 5 bases from J, the gap between germline ends came to 10 bases. Germline V gives CDR1 SGHRS, CDR2 YFSETQ. The CDR3 totals 13 residues. The CDR3 DNA follows: TGCGCCAGCAGCTTTTCAGGGGTAACTGAAGCTTTCTTT. This codes for CASSFSGVTEAFF. Full variable domain (outside the CDR3, taken from reference TRBV5-1 and TRBJ1-1): KAGVTQTPRYLIKTRGQQVTLSCSPISGHRSVSWYQQTPGQGLQFLFEYFSETQRNKGNFPGRFSGRQFSNSRSEMNVSTLELGDSALYLCASSFSGVTEAFFGQGTRLTVV.

This chain joins TRBV7-9 and TRBJ2-7, with D perhaps TRBD2 (6 bases). The germline V gene has CDR1 SEHNR and CDR2 FQNEAQ (reference sequence). V lost 5 bases to trimming and J lost 2 bases, with 16 bases between them. This CDR3 has 15 residues. The DNA for the CDR3 is TGTGCCAGCAGCCGCGGGGACTCCGAGCCCTACGAGCAGTACTTC. Encoded protein: CASSRGDSEPYEQYF.

V and J are TRBV12-3 or TRBV12-4 and TRBJ2-1; D is unclear. The V and J ends lost 10 bases and 4 bases respectively, with 11 bases between them. The length of the CDR3 is 12 residues. CDR3 DNA sequence: TGTGCCACCACGGGCAGGTACAATGAGCAGTTCTTC. This encodes CATTGRYNEQFF.